These T cell receptor beta chains were read from a single sample in a study of lung T cells in sarcoidosis with Löfgren's syndrome. TCRdb reprocessed the reads via MiXCR and lists one record per CDR3 protein. The data hold roughly 63,000 distinct CDR3 sequences, with 21% observed a single time. Sequenced material: CD4+ T cells from PBMCs. All receptors derive from a human donor with sarcoidosis (Löfgren's syndrome or another form), or a control subject (not recorded which). The CDR3 runs from the conserved cysteine through the conserved F or W. The D gene is left open where the match is weak. Size is omitted from some rows. Given values are once, few, many or a class for expanded clones.

clone size: many
V gene: TRBV12-3/TRBV12-4
D gene: -
J gene: TRBJ1-1
CDR3 DNA: TGTGCCAGCAGTTTTCAGTTTAACACTGAAGCTTTCTTT
CDR3 protein: CASSFQFNTEAFF

clone size: many
V gene: TRBV20-1
D gene: TRBD1
J gene: TRBJ1-5
CDR3 DNA: TGCAGTGCACGGACAGGGGGCCAGCCCCAGCATTTT
CDR3 protein: CSARTGGQPQHF

clone size: many
V gene: TRBV27
D gene: TRBD2
J gene: TRBJ2-1
CDR3 DNA: TGTGCCAGCAGACCCACTAGCGGGAGGATTAGCTCCTACAATGAGCAGTTCTTC
CDR3 protein: CASRPTSGRISSYNEQFF

clone size: few
V gene: TRBV5-5
D gene: -
J gene: TRBJ2-5
CDR3 DNA: TGTGCCAGCAGGGTCGGCACAACAGAGACCCAGTACTTC
CDR3 protein: CASRVGTTETQYF

clone size: few
V gene: TRBV2
D gene: -
J gene: TRBJ1-1
CDR3 DNA: TGTGCCAGCAGTGAACAGGGGTCGGGAGAAGCTTTCTTT
CDR3 protein: CASSEQGSGEAFF

clone size: many
V gene: TRBV28
D gene: TRBD1
J gene: TRBJ1-1
CDR3 DNA: TGTGCCAGCAGTTTTAGGGGACAGGGACCGAAGACTGAAGCTTTCTTT
CDR3 protein: CASSFRGQGPKTEAFF

clone size: -
V gene: TRBV25-1
D gene: -
J gene: TRBJ2-5
CDR3 DNA: TGTGCCAGCAGTGGGCAGGGTGGAGAGACCCAGTACTTC
CDR3 protein: CASSGQGGETQYF

clone size: many
V gene: TRBV27
D gene: -
J gene: TRBJ2-3
CDR3 DNA: TGTGCCAGCACCCGCGGGTGGTCAGATACGCAGTATTTT
CDR3 protein: CASTRGWSDTQYF

clone size: -
V gene: TRBV3-1
D gene: -
J gene: TRBJ2-7
CDR3 DNA: TGTGCCAGCACCGGACGGGGGAGCTCCTACGAGCAGCACTTC
CDR3 protein: CASTGRGSSYEQHF

clone size: -
V gene: TRBV5-6
D gene: TRBD1
J gene: TRBJ2-7
CDR3 DNA: TGTGCCAGCAGCTTCGTCGGGACAGGGTCAGAGCAGTACTTC
CDR3 protein: CASSFVGTGSEQYF

clone size: few
V gene: TRBV10-3
D gene: TRBD1
J gene: TRBJ1-1
CDR3 DNA: TGTGCCATCAGTGTTGTGGACAGGAGGAACACTGAAGCTTTCTTT
CDR3 protein: CAISVVDRRNTEAFF

clone size: many
V gene: TRBV19
D gene: TRBD1
J gene: TRBJ2-1
CDR3 DNA: TGTGCCAGTAGTACGACAGGGAAGTCCTACAATGAGCAGTTCTTC
CDR3 protein: CASSTTGKSYNEQFF

clone size: -
V gene: TRBV6-1
D gene: -
J gene: TRBJ2-1
CDR3 DNA: TGTGCCAGCAGTGACTCTTGGGTCAGTTACAATGAGCAGTTCTTC
CDR3 protein: CASSDSWVSYNEQFF

clone size: many
V gene: TRBV4-3
D gene: -
J gene: TRBJ1-2
CDR3 DNA: TGCGCCAGCAGCCAAGATAAGGAAGCTTACTATGGCTACACCTTC
CDR3 protein: CASSQDKEAYYGYTF

clone size: many
V gene: TRBV7-2
D gene: -
J gene: TRBJ1-6
CDR3 DNA: TGTGCCAGCACTCTTAACGGGTTCAATAATTCACCCCTCCACTTT
CDR3 protein: CASTLNGFNNSPLHF

clone size: many
V gene: TRBV20-1
D gene: TRBD1
J gene: TRBJ1-1
CDR3 DNA: TGCAGTGCTAGGGTTTCACAGGGGGGTAACACTGAAGCTTTCTTT
CDR3 protein: CSARVSQGGNTEAFF

clone size: many
V gene: TRBV7-2
D gene: -
J gene: TRBJ1-1
CDR3 DNA: TGTGCCAGCAGCTCGGGGACACCGGCTTCTGAAGCTTTCTTT
CDR3 protein: CASSSGTPASEAFF

clone size: -
V gene: TRBV12-3/TRBV12-4
D gene: TRBD2
J gene: TRBJ2-1
CDR3 DNA: TGTGCCAGCAGCCCCTCGAGGCTAGCGGGCTACAATGAGCAGTTCTTC
CDR3 protein: CASSPSRLAGYNEQFF

clone size: many
V gene: TRBV11-2
D gene: TRBD1
J gene: TRBJ1-3
CDR3 DNA: TGTGCCAGCAGCACCCGGGGACAGGGTAATTCTGGAAACACCATATATTTT
CDR3 protein: CASSTRGQGNSGNTIYF

clone size: many
V gene: TRBV7-9
D gene: TRBD1
J gene: TRBJ1-1
CDR3 DNA: TGTGCCAGCAGCTTAGTCGGACAGGGAAACACTGAAGCTTTCTTT
CDR3 protein: CASSLVGQGNTEAFF

clone size: many
V gene: TRBV2
D gene: -
J gene: TRBJ1-5
CDR3 DNA: TGTGCCAGCAGAGGACAGTACAATCAGCCCCAGCATTTT
CDR3 protein: CASRGQYNQPQHF

clone size: -
V gene: TRBV3-1
D gene: -
J gene: TRBJ2-3
CDR3 DNA: TGTGCCAGCAGCCACATGGCAGATACGCAGTATTTT
CDR3 protein: CASSHMADTQYF

clone size: -
V gene: TRBV20-1
D gene: TRBD2
J gene: TRBJ2-1
CDR3 DNA: TGCAGTGCTAGAGAGGGACTAGGGCGGAGTGAGCAGTTCTTC
CDR3 protein: CSAREGLGRSEQFF

clone size: -
V gene: TRBV2
D gene: TRBD1
J gene: TRBJ1-3
CDR3 DNA: TGTGCCAGCAAGGATCCTAGGACAGGGGGAGGAAACACCACATATTTT
CDR3 protein: CASKDPRTGGGNTTYF

clone size: many
V gene: TRBV24-1
D gene: TRBD1
J gene: TRBJ2-2
CDR3 DNA: TGTGCCACCACGAAGACAGGGGATCCGACCGGGGAGCTGTTTTTT
CDR3 protein: CATTKTGDPTGELFF

clone size: many
V gene: TRBV6-1
D gene: TRBD1
J gene: TRBJ1-1
CDR3 DNA: TGTGCCAGCAGAAAGGGACAGAAGGGGACTGAAGCTTTCTTT
CDR3 protein: CASRKGQKGTEAFF